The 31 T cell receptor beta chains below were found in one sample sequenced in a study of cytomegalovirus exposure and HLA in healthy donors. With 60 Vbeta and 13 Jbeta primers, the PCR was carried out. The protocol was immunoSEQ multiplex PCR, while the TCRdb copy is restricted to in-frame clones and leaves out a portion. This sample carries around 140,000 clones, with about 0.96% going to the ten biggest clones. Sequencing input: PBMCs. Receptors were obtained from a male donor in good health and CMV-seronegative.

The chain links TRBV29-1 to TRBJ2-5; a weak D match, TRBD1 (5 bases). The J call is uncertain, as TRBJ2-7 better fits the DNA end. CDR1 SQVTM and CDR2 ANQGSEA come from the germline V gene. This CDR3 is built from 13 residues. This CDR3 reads CSVESQGSYEQYF. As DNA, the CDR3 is TGCAGCGTTGAATCGCAGGGTTCCTACGAGCAGTACTTC.

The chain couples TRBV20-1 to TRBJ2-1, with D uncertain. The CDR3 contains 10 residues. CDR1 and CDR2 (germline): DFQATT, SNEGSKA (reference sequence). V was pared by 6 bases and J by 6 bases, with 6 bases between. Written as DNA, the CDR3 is TGCAGTGCCCCCAGCAATGAGCAGTTCTTC. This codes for CSAPSNEQFF.

CDR3 in amino acids: CASSFMEGQATGELFF. CDR3 in DNA: TGCGCCAGCAGCTTTATGGAGGGACAGGCTACCGGGGAGCTGTTTTTT. The rearrangement joins TRBV5-1 to TRBJ2-2, with 8 bases identical to TRBD1. Germline loops: CDR1 SGHRS, CDR2 YFSETQ. The junction had 8 bases not matched to a gene; V was cut back by 2 bases and J by 5 bases. The CDR3 spans 16 residues.

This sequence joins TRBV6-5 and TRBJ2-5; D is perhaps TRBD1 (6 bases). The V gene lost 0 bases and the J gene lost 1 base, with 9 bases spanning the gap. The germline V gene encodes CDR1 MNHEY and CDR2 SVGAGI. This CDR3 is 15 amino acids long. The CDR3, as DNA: TGTGCCAGCAGTTACTCAGACAGGACCCAAGAGACCCAGTACTTC. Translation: CASSYSDRTQETQYF.

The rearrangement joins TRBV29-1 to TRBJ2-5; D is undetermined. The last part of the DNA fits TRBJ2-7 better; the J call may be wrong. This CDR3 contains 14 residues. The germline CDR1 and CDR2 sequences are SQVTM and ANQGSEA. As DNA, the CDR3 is TGCAGCGTGACCTTACTATCCCCATCCCACGAGCAGTACTTC. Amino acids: CSVTLLSPSHEQYF.

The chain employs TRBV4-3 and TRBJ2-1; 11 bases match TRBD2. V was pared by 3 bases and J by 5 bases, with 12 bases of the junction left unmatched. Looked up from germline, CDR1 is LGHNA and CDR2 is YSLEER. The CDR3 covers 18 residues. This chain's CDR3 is CASSQGEGSGGADNEQFF. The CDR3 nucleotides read TGCGCCAGCAGCCAGGGGGAGGGTAGCGGGGGGGCGGACAATGAGCAGTTCTTC.

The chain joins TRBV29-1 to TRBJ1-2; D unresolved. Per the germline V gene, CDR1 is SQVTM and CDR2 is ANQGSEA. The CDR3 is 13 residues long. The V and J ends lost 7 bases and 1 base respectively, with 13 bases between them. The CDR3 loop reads CSASPALNYGYTF. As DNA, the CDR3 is TGCAGCGCTTCCCCCGCGCTTAACTATGGCTACACCTTC. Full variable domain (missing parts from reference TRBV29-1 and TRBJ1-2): SAVISQKPSRDICQRGTSLTIQCQVDSQVTMMFWYRQQPGQSLTLIATANQGSEATYESGFVIDKFPISRPNLTFSTLTVSNMSPEDSSIYLCSASPALNYGYTFGSGTRLTVV.

This chain's CDR3 is CASYLHSGDTEAFF. CDR3 coding DNA: TGTGCCAGCTACCTCCACTCAGGTGACACTGAAGCTTTCTTT. The gene calls are TRBV5-4 and TRBJ1-1; D gene unclear. In germline, CDR1 is SGHNT, CDR2 YYREEE (reference sequence). V lost 7 bases, J lost 3 bases, and 16 bases lay in between. This CDR3 comprises 14 residues.

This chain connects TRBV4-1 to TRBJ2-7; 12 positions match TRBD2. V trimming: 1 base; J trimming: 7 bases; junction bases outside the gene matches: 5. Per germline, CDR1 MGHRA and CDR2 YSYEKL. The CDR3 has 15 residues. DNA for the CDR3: TGCGCCAGCAGCCAAGGACTAGCGGGAGACGGAGAGCAGTACTTC. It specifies CASSQGLAGDGEQYF.

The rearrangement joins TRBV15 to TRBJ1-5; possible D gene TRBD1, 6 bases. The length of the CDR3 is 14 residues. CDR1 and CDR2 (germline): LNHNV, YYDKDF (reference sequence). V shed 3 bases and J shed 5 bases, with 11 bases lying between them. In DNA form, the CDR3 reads TGTGCCACCAGCAGCGGACAGTGGGATCAGCCCCAGCATTTT. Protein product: CATSSGQWDQPQHF.

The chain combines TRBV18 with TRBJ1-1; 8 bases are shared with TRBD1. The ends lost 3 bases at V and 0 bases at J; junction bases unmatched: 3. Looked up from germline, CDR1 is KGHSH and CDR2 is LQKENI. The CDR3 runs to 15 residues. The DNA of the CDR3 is TGTGCCAGCTCACCGCAGACAGGGGTGAACACTGAAGCTTTCTTT. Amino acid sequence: CASSPQTGVNTEAFF.

In nucleotides, the CDR3 is TGCGCCAGCAGCATCGCAGGGGATGGCTACACCTTC. It encodes CASSIAGDGYTF. This chain links TRBV5-1 with TRBJ1-2, with a possible D match to TRBD1 (6 bases). Germline V gives CDR1 SGHRS, CDR2 YFSETQ. The V end lost 4 bases, the J end lost 6 bases, and 10 bases lay between the germline ends. This CDR3 is 12 amino acids long. Complete variable domain (other parts from reference TRBV5-1 and TRBJ1-2): KAGVTQTPRYLIKTRGQQVTLSCSPISGHRSVSWYQQTPGQGLQFLFEYFSETQRNKGNFPGRFSGRQFSNSRSEMNVSTLELGDSALYLCASSIAGDGYTFGSGTRLTVV.

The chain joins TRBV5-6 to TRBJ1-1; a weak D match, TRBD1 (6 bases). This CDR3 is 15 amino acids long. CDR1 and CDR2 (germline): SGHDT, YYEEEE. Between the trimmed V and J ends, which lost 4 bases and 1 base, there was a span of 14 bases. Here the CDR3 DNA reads TGTGCCAGCAGCCTCGTCAGGGGCAGGAACACTGAAGCTTTCTTT. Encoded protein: CASSLVRGRNTEAFF.

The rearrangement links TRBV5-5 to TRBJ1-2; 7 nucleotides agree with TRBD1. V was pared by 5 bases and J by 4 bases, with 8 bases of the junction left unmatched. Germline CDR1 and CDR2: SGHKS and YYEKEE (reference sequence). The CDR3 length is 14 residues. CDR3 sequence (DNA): TGTGCCAGCAGTTACACAGGGGCTGGCTATGGCTACACCTTC. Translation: CASSYTGAGYGYTF. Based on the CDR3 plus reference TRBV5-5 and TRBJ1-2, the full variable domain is DAGVTQSPTHLIKTRGQQVTLRCSPISGHKSVSWYQQVLGQGPQFIFQYYEKEERGRGNFPDRFSARQFPNYSSELNVNALLLGDSALYLCASSYTGAGYGYTFGSGTRLTVV.

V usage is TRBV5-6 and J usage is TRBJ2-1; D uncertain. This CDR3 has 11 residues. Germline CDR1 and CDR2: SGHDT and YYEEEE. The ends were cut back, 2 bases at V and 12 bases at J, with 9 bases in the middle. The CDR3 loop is CASSFGPGQFF. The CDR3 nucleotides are TGTGCCAGCAGCTTCGGTCCCGGGCAGTTCTTC.

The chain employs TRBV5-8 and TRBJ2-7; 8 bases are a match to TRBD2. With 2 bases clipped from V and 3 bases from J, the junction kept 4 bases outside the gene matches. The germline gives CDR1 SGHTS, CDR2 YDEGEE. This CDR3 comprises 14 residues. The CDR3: CASSLRLAHYEQYF. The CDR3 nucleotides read TGTGCCAGCAGCTTAAGACTAGCGCACTACGAGCAGTACTTC.

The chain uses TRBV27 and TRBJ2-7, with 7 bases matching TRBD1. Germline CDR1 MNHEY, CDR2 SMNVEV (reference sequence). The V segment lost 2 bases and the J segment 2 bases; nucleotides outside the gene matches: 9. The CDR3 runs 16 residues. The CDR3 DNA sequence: TGTGCCAGCAGTTTAGAGCCCGGGACAGCGACCTACGAGCAGTACTTC. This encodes CASSLEPGTATYEQYF.

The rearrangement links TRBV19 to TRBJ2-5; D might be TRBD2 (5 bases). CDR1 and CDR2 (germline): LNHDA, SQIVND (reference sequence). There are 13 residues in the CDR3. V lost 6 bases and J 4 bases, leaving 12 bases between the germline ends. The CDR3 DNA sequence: TGTGCCAGTAGAAGATTGGCGGGAGAGACCCAGTACTTC. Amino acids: CASRRLAGETQYF.

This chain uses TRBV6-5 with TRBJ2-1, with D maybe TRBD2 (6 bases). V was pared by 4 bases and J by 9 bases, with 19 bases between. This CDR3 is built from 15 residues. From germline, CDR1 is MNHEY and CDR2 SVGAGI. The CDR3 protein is CASSSSAWRGTEQFF. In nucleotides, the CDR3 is TGTGCCAGCAGTTCCTCGGCGTGGAGGGGTACTGAGCAGTTCTTC.

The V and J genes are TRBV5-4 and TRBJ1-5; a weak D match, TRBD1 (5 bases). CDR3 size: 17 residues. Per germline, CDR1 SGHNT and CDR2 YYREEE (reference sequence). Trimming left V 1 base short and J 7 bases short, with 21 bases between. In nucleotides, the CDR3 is TGTGCCAGCAGCTTGACCGAGGGAGGAGGTCGGGGGCAGCCCCAGCATTTT. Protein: CASSLTEGGGRGQPQHF.

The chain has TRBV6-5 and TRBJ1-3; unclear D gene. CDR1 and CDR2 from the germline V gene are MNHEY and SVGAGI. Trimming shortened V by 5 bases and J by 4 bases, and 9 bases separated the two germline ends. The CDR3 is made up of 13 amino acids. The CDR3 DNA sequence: TGTGCCAGCAGTCAAGCGGGGGGAAACACCATATATTTT. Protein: CASSQAGGNTIYF.

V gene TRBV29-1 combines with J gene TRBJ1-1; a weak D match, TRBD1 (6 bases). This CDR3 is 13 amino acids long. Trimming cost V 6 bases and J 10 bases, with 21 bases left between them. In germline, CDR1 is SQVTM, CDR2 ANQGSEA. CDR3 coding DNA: TGCAGCGTCCTCGGACAGTTCGGCAGTCGAGCTTTCTTT. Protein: CSVLGQFGSRAFF.

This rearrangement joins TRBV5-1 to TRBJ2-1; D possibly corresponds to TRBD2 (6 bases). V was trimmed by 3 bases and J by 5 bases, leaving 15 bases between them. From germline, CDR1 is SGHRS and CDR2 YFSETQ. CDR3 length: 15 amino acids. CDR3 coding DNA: TGCGCCAGCAGCTCTACTGGCGGGGCCCACAATGAGCAGTTCTTC. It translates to CASSSTGGAHNEQFF.

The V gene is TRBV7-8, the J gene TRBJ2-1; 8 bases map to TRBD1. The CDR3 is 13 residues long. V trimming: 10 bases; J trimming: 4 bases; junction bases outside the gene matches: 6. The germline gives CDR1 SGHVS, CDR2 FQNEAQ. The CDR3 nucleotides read TGTGCCACCTCAGGGGGCGCGTACAATGAGCAGTTCTTC. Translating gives CATSGGAYNEQFF.

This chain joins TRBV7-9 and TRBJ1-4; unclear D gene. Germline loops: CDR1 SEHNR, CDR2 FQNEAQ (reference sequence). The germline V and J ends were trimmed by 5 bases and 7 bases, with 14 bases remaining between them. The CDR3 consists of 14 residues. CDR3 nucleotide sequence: TGTGCCAGCAGCCTGCCAATCCCGGGTGAAAAACTGTTTTTT. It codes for CASSLPIPGEKLFF.

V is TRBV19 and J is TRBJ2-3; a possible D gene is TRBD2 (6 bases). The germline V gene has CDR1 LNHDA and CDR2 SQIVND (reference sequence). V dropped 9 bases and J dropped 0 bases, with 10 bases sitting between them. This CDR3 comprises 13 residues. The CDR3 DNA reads TGTGCCAGCCGGAGGGGCAGCACAGATACGCAGTATTTT. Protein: CASRRGSTDTQYF.

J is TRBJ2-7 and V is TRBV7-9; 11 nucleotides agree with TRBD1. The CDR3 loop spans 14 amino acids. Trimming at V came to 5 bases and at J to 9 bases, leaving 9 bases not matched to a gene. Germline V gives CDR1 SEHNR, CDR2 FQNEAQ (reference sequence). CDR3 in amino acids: CASSARTGGLGQYF. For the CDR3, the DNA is TGTGCCAGCAGCGCGCGGACAGGGGGCTTAGGGCAGTACTTC.

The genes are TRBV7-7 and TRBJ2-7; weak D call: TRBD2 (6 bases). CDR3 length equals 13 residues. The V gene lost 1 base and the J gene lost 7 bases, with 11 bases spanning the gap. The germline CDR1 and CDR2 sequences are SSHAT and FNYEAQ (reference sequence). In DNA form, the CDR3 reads TGTGCCAGCAGCTTAGGGGGGAGGAATGAGCAGTACTTC. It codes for CASSLGGRNEQYF.

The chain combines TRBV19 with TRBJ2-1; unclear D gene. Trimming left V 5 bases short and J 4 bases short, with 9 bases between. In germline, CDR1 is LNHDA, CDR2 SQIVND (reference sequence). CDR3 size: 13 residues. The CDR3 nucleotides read TGTGCCAGTAGTGTCACAGTATACAATGAGCAGTTCTTC. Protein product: CASSVTVYNEQFF.

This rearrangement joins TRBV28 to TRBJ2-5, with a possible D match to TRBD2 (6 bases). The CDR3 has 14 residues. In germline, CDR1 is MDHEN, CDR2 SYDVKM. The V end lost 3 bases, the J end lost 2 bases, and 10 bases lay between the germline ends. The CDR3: CASSLKRGQETQYF. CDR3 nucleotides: TGTGCCAGCAGTTTGAAACGGGGGCAAGAGACCCAGTACTTC.

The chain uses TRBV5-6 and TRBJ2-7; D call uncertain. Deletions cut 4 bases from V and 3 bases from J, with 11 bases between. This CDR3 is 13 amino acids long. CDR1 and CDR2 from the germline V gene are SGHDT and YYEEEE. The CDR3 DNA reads TGTGCCAGCAGCGCTCTCCGGGTCTACGAGCAGTACTTC. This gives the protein CASSALRVYEQYF.